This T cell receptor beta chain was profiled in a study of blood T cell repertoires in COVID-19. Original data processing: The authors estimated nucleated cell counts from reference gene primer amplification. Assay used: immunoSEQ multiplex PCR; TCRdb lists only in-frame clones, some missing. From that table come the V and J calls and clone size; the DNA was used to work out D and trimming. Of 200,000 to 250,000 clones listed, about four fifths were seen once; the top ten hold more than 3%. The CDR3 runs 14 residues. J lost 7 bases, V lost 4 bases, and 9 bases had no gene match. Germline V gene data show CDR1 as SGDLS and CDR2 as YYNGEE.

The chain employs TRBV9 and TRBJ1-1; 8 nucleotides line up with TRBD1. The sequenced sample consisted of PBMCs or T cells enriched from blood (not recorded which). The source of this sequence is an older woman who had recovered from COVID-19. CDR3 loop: CASSHGQGLGEAFF. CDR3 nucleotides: TGTGCCAGCAGCCACGGACAGGGTCTGGGTGAAGCTTTCTTT.